One T cell receptor (beta chain) is described in this entry. As yet, its antigen is unknown. TCRdb keeps only in-frame clones here, not all; method: immunoSEQ multiplex PCR. The repertoire holds 800,000 to 1,200,000 clones, with approximately 80% as singletons. V was pared by 4 bases and J by 3 bases, with 13 bases between. The germline CDR1 and CDR2 sequences are SGHNT and YYREEE (reference sequence). CDR3 length equals 14 residues. This sample was taken from a study of shared clonotypes between healthy human individuals. Study as a whole: Per-donor plates numbered three CD4 naive, three CD4 memory, two CD8 naive and one CD8 memory.

Findings and caveats of the study: Memory subsets generally showed smaller estimated richness than naive subsets did.

The rearrangement joins TRBV5-4 to TRBJ1-2; TRBD1 is a possible D gene (5 bases). Sequencing was performed on memory CD4+ T cells from PBMCs. Regarding subset: CD45RA-negative fraction. The sequence was collected from a man aged 18 to 29 in good health. Some clones in this sample may be carry-over from other donors' samples. CDR3 residues: CASSAGLRDYGYTF. The DNA of the CDR3 is TGTGCCAGCAGCGCCGGTCTCAGGGACTATGGCTACACCTTC.